This entry is about one T cell receptor beta chain. The data derive from a study of blood T cell repertoires in COVID-19. CDR1 and CDR2 from the germline V gene are LNHDA and SQIVND (reference sequence). The junction had 14 bases not matched to a gene; V was cut back by 7 bases and J by 2 bases. The CDR3 sequence is 17 residues long. Some clones are missing from TCRdb's copy, which holds only in-frame ones; the method was immunoSEQ multiplex PCR. The sample has approximately 17,000 clones; about 85% are singletons. The specimen was peripheral blood. The gene calls are TRBV19 and TRBJ1-5, with 7 bases matching TRBD1. The TCR was taken from a human donor in a cohort sampled during active COVID-19. DNA of the CDR3: TGTGCCAGTACAGGAGGGACAGAGGGGTACGGCAATCAGCCCCAGCATTTT. Translation gives CASTGGTEGYGNQPQHF. The whole variable domain, remainder taken from reference TRBV19 and TRBJ1-5, is DGGITQSPKYLFRKEGQNVTLSCEQNLNHDAMYWYRQDPGQGLRLIYYSQIVNDFQKGDIAEGYSVSREKKESFPLTVTSAQKNPTAFYLCASTGGTEGYGNQPQHFGDGTRLSIL.